This record looks at one T cell receptor beta chain sequence and its context. Antigen specificity is unknown. Treatment: oral pan-JAK inhibitor, 5-10 mg twice daily. RNA extraction and reverse transcription yielded cDNA as sequencing template. Sequencing was performed with immunoSEQ multiplex PCR; in TCRdb, only in-frame clones are kept and a portion is missing. The sample yields about 250,000 clones, 60% seen once. Germline V gene lookup returns CDR1 LGHNA and CDR2 YNFKEQ. CDR3 length equals 16 residues. Unmatched junction bases numbered 4, after V lost 1 base and J lost 2 bases. The sample is drawn from a study of CD8+ T cells in alopecia areata. General study points: Many expanded lesional clones persisted in scalp and blood during tofacitinib treatment. Both scalp clonality and the expanded CD8+ clones among the top 100 showed a significant decrease with tofacitinib.

The TCR comes from a human donor with alopecia areata. The chain recombines TRBV4-2 with TRBJ2-2; 7 nucleotides line up with TRBD1. The sample was CD4+ T cells sorted from blood, taken between weeks 51 and 52, from a patient treated with tofacitinib. The CDR3 sequence: CASSQGRGINTGELFF. CDR3 bases: TGTGCCAGCAGCCAAGGCAGGGGGATAAACACCGGGGAGCTGTTTTTT.